This TCR beta chain is from a study of T cell responses to AZD1222 COVID-19 vaccine. Study-level points and caveats: Recipients of two AZD1222 doses showed rising Spike-specific TCR breadth and depth. Seropositive status at baseline applied to only a handful of AZD1222 recipients. Per reports, nearly half of all spike-specific TCRs target regions that are unmutated in variants.

This table comes from immunoSEQ multiplex PCR, and its TCRdb copy is limited to in-frame clones, with some not included. The sample has 150,000 to 200,000 clones, around 93% seen once. Details on this clone: Its matching antigen is unknown.

The specimen was peripheral blood, collected on day 0 of AZD1222 vaccination. This receptor was identified in an adult in good health.

DNA of the CDR3: TGTGCCAGCAGTGAGCGACAAAGGCTGGGGGGGGAGCTGTTTTTT. Protein product: CASSERQRLGGELFF. The V call is TRBV6-1, the J call TRBJ2-2; D call uncertain. The V gene's germline CDR1 is MNHNS and CDR2 SASEGT. The CDR3 totals 15 residues. Trimming stripped 3 bases from V and 8 bases from J, with 16 bases between.